This TCR beta chain was recovered during a study of neoadjuvant anti-PD-1 for oral cavity cancer. About the study: Nivolumab at 3 mg/kg was mostly given biweekly, three to four doses, pre-surgery.

This CDR3 has 20 residues. Per germline, CDR1 SGHTA and CDR2 FQGNSA. Deletions cut 0 bases from V and 0 bases from J, with 21 bases between. The data were produced by immunoSEQ multiplex PCR, yet TCRdb's version contains in-frame clones alone and is incomplete. The sample lists more than 9,000 clones; around 60% were seen once. Time point denoted: after neoadjuvant nivolumab, at surgical resection. These newly diagnosed stage II-IVA oral cavity squamous cell carcinoma patients had no prior systemic or radiation treatment. The TCR comes from a person aged 35 to 85 with oral cavity squamous cell carcinoma. The gene calls are TRBV7-2 and TRBJ2-1; either TRBD1 or TRBD2 may fit D (5 bases each). Sequenced here: PBMCs, sampled after nivolumab (anti-PD-1) treatment. This chain's CDR3 is CASSLAENLAGTSSYNEQFF. The CDR3 nucleotides read TGTGCCAGCAGCTTAGCAGAAAACCTTGCCGGGACCAGCTCCTACAATGAGCAGTTCTTC.